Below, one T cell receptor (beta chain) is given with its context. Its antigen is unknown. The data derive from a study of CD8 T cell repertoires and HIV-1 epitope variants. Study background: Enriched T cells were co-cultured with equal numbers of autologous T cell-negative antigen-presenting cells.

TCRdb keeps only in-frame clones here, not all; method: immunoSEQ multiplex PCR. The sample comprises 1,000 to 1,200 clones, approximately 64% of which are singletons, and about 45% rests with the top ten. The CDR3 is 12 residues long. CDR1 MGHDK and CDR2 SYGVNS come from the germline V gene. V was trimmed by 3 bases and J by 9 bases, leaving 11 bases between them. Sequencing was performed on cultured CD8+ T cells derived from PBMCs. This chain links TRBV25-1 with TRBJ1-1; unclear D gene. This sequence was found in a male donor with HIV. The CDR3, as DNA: TGTGCCAGCAGTGACCATCTTTCCCAAGCTTTCTTT. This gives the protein CASSDHLSQAFF. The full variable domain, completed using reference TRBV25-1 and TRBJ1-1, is EADIYQTPRYLVIGTGKKITLECSQTMGHDKMYWYQQDPGMELHLIHYSYGVNSTEKGDLSSESTVSRIRTEHFPLTLESARPSHTSQYLCASSDHLSQAFFGQGTRLTVV.